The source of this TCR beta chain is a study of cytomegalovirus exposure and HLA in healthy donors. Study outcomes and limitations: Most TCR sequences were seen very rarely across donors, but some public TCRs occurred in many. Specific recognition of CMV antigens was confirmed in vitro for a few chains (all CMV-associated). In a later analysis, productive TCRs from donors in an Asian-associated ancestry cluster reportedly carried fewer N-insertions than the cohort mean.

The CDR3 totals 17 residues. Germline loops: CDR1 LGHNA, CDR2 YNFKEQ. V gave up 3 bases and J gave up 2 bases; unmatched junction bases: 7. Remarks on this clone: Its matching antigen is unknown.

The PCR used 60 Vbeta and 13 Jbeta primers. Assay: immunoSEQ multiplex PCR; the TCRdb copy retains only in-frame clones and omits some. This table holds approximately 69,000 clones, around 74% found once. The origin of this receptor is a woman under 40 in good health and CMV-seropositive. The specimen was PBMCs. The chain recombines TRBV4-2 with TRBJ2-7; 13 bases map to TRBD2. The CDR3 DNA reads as TGTGCCAGCAGCCACCACAAAGGGACTAGCGGGACCTACGAGCAGTACTTC. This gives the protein CASSHHKGTSGTYEQYF.